This TCR beta chain was sequenced for a study of T cell responses to AZD1222 COVID-19 vaccine. Broader study findings: Most donors were white British and more were female, and clonal diversity was possibly underestimated. Among spike-specific TCRs, nearly half reportedly target unmutated variant regions. Distributed over spike, vaccine-associated CD4 TCRs predominated at 160-218 and 743-854. Recipients of AZD1222 seropositive at baseline numbered only 5 to 7.

In germline, CDR1 is SQVTM, CDR2 ANQGSEA. The CDR3 length is 12 residues. The V and J ends lost 5 bases and 1 base respectively, with 8 bases between them. The method was immunoSEQ multiplex PCR; TCRdb's version includes in-frame clones alone and lacks a portion of them. The data contain about 120,000 clones, approximately 92% of them singletons. Worth noting for this clone: Its antigen is not known.

The rearrangement links TRBV29-1 to TRBJ1-1; D ambiguous. The sample in question was peripheral blood, obtained 28 days after the second AZD1222 dose. The origin of this receptor is an adult who received the AZD1222 COVID-19 vaccine. In nucleotides, the CDR3 is TGCAGCGTTCTTACACCGAACACTGAAGCTTTCTTT. Translated, it gives CSVLTPNTEAFF. Looking up the rest from reference TRBV29-1 and TRBJ1-1 gives the full variable domain: SAVISQKPSRDICQRGTSLTIQCQVDSQVTMMFWYRQQPGQSLTLIATANQGSEATYESGFVIDKFPISRPNLTFSTLTVSNMSPEDSSIYLCSVLTPNTEAFFGQGTRLTVV.